This T cell receptor (beta chain) originates from a study of PD-1 blockade in classical Hodgkin lymphoma. The CDR3 is made up of 17 amino acids. CDR1 is LNHNV, CDR2 YYDKDF, per germline (reference sequence). Trimming removed 4 bases from V and 0 bases from J; junction bases left unmatched: 6. The method was immunoSEQ multiplex PCR; TCRdb's version includes in-frame clones alone and lacks a portion of them. The sample shows approximately 30,000 clones, around 78% of them seen only once. Points on this clone: Its antigen is currently unknown.

Each patient relapsed following autologous stem cell transplantation, and prior brentuximab vedotin exposure differed. Study outcomes and limitations: Newly diagnosed patients reportedly had lower baseline TCR diversity than healthy donors. TCR diversity in CD4+, not CD8+, cells rose significantly by C4D1.

V gene TRBV15 combines with J gene TRBJ1-5; 10 bases agree with TRBD1. The TCR sequence derives from a human donor with classical Hodgkin lymphoma. Sequenced material: peripheral blood mononuclear cells (PBMCs), taken before the second cycle of nivolumab. In DNA, the CDR3 is TGTGCCACCAGCACAAGGGACAGGGGCTATAGCAATCAGCCCCAGCATTTT. Translating it yields CATSTRDRGYSNQPQHF.